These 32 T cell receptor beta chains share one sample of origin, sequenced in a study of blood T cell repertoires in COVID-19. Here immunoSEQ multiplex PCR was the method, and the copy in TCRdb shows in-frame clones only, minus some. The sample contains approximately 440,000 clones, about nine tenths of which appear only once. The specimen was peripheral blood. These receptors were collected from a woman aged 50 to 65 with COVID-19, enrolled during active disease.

Here the CDR3 reads CASSVHYEQYF. The CDR3 DNA is TGTGCCAGCAGCGTCCACTACGAGCAGTACTTC. The V and J genes are TRBV11-2 and TRBJ2-7; D is unclear. V lost 5 bases to trimming and J lost 3 bases, with 5 bases between them. Looked up from germline, CDR1 is SGHAT and CDR2 is FQNNGV. There are 11 residues in the CDR3.

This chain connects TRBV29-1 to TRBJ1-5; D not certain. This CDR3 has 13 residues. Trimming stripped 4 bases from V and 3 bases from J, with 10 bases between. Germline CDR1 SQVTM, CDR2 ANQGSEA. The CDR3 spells CSVGSSFNQPQHF. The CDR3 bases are TGCAGCGTTGGTAGCAGCTTCAATCAGCCCCAGCATTTT.

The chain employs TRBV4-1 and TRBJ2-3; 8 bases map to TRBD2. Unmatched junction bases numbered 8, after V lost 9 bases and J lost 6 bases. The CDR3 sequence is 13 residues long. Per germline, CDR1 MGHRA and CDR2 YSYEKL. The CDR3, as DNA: TGCGCCAGTCGGGGGGGCGCGGACGATACGCAGTATTTT. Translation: CASRGGADDTQYF.

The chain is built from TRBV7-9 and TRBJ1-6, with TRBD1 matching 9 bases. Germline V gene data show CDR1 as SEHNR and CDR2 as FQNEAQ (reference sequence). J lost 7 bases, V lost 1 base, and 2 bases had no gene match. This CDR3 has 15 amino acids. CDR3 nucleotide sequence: TGTGCCAGCAGCTTAGGAGGACAGGGGAATTCACCCCTCCACTTT. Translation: CASSLGGQGNSPLHF.

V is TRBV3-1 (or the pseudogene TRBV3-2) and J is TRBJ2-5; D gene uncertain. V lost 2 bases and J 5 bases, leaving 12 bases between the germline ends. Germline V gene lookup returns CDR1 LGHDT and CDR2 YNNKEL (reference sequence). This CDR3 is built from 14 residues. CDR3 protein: CASSQLLTLETQYF. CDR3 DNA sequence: TGTGCCAGCAGCCAACTCCTAACTCTGGAGACCCAGTACTTC.

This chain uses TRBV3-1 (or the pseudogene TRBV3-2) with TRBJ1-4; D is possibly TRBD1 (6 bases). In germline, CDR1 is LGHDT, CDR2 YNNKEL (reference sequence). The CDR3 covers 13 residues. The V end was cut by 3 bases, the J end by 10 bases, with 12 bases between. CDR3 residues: CASSQNQGLKLFF. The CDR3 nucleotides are TGTGCCAGCAGCCAGAACCAGGGGTTAAAACTGTTTTTT.

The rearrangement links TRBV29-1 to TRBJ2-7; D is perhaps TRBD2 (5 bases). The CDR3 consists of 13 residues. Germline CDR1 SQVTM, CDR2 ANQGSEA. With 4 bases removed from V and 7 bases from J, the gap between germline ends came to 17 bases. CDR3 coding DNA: TGCAGCGTTGGCCGGGCCGACTACGAAGAGCAGTACTTC. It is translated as CSVGRADYEEQYF.

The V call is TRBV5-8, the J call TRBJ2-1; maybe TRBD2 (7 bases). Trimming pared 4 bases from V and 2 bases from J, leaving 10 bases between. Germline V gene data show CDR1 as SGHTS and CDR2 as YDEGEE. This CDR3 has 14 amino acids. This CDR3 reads CASSAGGPYNEQFF. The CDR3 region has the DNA TGTGCCAGCAGCGCCGGGGGGCCCTACAATGAGCAGTTCTTC.

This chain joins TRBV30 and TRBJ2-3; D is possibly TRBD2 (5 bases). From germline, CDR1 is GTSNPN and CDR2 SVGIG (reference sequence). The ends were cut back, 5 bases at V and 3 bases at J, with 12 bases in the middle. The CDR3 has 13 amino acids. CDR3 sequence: CAWAGSGTDTQYF. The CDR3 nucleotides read TGTGCCTGGGCGGGTTCGGGGACAGATACGCAGTATTTT.

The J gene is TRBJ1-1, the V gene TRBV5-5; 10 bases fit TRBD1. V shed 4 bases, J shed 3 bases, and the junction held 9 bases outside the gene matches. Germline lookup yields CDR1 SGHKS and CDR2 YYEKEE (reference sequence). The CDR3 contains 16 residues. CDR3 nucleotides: TGTGCCAGCAGCACAGGGACAGGGGTTAGGGACACTGAAGCTTTCTTT. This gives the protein CASSTGTGVRDTEAFF.

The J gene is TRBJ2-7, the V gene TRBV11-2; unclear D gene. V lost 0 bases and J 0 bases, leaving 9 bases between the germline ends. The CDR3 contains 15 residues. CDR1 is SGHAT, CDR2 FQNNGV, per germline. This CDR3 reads CASSLERVVSYEQYF. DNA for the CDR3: TGTGCCAGCAGCTTAGAACGGGTCGTCTCCTACGAGCAGTACTTC.

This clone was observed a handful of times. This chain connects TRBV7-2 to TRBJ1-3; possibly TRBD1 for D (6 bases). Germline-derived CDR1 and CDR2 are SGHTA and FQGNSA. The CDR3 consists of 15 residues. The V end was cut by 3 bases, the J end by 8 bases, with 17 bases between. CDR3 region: CASSFPTGLADTIYF. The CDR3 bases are TGTGCCAGCAGCTTTCCTACAGGGCTAGCGGACACCATATATTTT.

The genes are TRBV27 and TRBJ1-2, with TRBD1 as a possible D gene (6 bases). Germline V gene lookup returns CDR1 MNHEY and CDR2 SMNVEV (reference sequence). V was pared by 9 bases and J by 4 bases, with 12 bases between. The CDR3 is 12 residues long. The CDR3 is CARNRARYGYTF. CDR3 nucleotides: TGTGCCAGGAACAGGGCCCGCTATGGCTACACCTTC.

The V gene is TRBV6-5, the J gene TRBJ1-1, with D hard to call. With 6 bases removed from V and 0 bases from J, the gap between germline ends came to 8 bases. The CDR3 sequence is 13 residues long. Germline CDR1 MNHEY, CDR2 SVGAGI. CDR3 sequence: CASSQQMNTEAFF. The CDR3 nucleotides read TGTGCCAGCAGCCAACAGATGAACACTGAAGCTTTCTTT.

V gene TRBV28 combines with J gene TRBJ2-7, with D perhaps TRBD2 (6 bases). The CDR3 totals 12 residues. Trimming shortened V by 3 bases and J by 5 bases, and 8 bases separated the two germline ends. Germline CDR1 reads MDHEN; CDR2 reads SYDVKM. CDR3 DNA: TGTGCCAGCAGTTTCCCGGGAGACGAGCAGTACTTC. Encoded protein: CASSFPGDEQYF.

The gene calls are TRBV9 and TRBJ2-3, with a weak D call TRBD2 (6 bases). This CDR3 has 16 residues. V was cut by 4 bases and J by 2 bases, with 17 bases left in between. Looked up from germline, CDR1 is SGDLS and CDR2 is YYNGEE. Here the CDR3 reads CASSRTLGGFTDTQYF. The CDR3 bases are TGTGCCAGCAGCCGTACCTTGGGGGGTTTCACAGATACGCAGTATTTT.

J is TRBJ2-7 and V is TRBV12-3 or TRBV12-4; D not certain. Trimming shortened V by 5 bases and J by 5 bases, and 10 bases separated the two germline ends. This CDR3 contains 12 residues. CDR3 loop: CASSPWPHEQYF. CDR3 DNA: TGTGCCAGCAGTCCCTGGCCCCACGAGCAGTACTTC.

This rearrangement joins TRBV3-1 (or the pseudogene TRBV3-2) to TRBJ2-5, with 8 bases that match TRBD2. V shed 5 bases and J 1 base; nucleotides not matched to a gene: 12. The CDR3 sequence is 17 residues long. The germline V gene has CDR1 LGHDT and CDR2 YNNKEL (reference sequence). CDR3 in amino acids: CASSSRLAPRSQETQYF. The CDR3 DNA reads TGTGCCAGCAGCTCGCGACTAGCGCCTAGATCCCAAGAGACCCAGTACTTC.

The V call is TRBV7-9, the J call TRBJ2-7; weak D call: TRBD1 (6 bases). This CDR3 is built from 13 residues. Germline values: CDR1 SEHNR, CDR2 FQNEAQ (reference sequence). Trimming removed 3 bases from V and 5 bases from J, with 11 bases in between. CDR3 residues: CASSLLQGDEQYF. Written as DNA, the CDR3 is TGTGCCAGCAGCTTGTTACAGGGCGACGAGCAGTACTTC.

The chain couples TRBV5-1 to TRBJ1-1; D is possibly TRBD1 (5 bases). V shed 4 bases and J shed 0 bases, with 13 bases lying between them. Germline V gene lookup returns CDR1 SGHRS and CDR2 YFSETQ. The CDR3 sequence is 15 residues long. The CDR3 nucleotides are TGCGCCAGCAGCCCCGACAGCTCTCTGAACACTGAAGCTTTCTTT. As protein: CASSPDSSLNTEAFF.

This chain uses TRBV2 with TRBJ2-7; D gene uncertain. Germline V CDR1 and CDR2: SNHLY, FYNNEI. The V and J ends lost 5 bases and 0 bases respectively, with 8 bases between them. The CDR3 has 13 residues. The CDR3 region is CASSTAFSYEQYF. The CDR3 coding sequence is TGTGCCAGCAGTACAGCTTTCTCCTACGAGCAGTACTTC.

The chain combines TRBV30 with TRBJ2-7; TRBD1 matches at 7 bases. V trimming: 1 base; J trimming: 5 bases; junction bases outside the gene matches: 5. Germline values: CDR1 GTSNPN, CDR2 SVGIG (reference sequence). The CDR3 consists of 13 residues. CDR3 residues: CAWSATGIHEQYF. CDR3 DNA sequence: TGTGCCTGGAGTGCGACAGGGATCCACGAGCAGTACTTC. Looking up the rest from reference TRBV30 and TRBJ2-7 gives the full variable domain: SQTIHQWPATLVQPVGSPLSLECTVEGTSNPNLYWYRQAAGRGLQLLFYSVGIGQISSEVPQNLSASRPQDRQFILSSKKLLLSDSGFYLCAWSATGIHEQYFGPGTRLTVT.

CDR3 nucleotides: TGTGCCAGCAGCGCGGGACTCGTAAGGGCCACCGGGGAGCTGTTTTTT. This sequence encodes CASSAGLVRATGELFF. The gene calls are TRBV7-9 and TRBJ2-2; D may be TRBD2 (6 bases). V was shortened by 5 bases and J by 4 bases, with 17 bases between the two germline ends. The CDR3 sequence is 16 residues long. CDR1 is SEHNR, CDR2 FQNEAQ, per germline (reference sequence).

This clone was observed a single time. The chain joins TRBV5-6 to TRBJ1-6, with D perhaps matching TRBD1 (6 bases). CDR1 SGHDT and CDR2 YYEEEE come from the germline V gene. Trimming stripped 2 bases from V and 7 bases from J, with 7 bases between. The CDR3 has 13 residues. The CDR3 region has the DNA TGTGCCAGCAGCTTTCAGGGGAATTCACCCCTCCACTTT. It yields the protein CASSFQGNSPLHF.

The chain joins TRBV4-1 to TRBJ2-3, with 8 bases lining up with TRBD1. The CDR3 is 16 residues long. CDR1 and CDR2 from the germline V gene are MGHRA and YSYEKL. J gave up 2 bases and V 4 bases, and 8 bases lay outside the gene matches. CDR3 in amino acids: CASSLPRGQVTDTQYF. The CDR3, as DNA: TGCGCCAGCAGCCTGCCCCGGGGACAGGTCACAGATACGCAGTATTTT.

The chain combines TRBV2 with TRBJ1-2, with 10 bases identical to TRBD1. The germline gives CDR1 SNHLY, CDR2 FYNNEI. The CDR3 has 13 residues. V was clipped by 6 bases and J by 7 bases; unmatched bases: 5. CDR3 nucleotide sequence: TGTGCCAGCAGCGACAGGGGGCAGATTGGCTACACCTTC. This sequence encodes CASSDRGQIGYTF.

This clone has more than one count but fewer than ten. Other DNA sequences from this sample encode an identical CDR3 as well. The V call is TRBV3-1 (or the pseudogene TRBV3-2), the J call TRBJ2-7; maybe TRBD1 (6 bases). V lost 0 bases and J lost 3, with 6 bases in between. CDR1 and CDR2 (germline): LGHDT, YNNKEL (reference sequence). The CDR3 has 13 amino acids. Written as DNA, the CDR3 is TGTGCCAGCAGCCAAGAAGGGGGCTACGAGCAGTACTTC. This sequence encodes CASSQEGGYEQYF.

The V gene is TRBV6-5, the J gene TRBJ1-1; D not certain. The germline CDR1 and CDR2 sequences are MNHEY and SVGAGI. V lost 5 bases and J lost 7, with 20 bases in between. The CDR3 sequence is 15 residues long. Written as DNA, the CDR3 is TGTGCCAGCAGTCTACACGGGATCTCAGAAGGTGAAGCTTTCTTT. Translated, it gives CASSLHGISEGEAFF.

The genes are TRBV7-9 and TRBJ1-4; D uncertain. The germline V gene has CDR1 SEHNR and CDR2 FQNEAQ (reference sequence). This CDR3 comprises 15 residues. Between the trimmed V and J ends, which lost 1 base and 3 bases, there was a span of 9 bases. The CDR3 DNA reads TGTGCCAGCAGCTTAGTAGTGGGAGCTAATGAAAAACTGTTTTTT. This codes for CASSLVVGANEKLFF.

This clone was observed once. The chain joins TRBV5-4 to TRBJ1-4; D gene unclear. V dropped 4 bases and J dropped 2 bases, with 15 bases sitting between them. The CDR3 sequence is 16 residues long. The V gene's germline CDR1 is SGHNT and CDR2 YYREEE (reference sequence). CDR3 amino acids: CASSQVPASTNEKLFF. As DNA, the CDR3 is TGTGCCAGCAGCCAGGTCCCCGCCTCTACTAATGAAAAACTGTTTTTT.

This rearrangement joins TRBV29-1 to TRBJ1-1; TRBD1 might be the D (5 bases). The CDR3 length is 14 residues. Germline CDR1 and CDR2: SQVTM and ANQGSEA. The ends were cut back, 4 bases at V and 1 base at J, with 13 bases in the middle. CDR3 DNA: TGCAGCGTTGTAAGGGGCGGATCGAACACTGAAGCTTTCTTT. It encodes CSVVRGGSNTEAFF. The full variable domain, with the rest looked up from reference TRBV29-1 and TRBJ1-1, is SAVISQKPSRDICQRGTSLTIQCQVDSQVTMMFWYRQQPGQSLTLIATANQGSEATYESGFVIDKFPISRPNLTFSTLTVSNMSPEDSSIYLCSVVRGGSNTEAFFGQGTRLTVV.

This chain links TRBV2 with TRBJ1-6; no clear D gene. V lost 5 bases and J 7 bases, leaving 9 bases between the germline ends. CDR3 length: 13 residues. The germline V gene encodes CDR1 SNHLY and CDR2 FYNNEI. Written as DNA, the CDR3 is TGTGCCAGCAGTATGGGCAGCAATTCACCCCTCCACTTT. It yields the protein CASSMGSNSPLHF.